The rows below give T cell receptor beta chains drawn from one sample of a study of shared clonotypes between healthy human individuals. TCRdb's table, derived via immunoSEQ multiplex PCR, lists solely in-frame clones and lacks some. The sample records a few million clones, approximately 90% being singletons. Sequencing was carried out using naive CD4+ T cells sorted from blood. These receptors came from a man aged 18-30 years in good health. The CDR3 runs from the conserved cysteine through the conserved F or W. The order of the fields is J gene, V gene, D gene, clone size, CDR3 protein, CDR3 DNA. The D gene is left open where the match is weak. Part of the rows lack a size; the others show once, few, many or a class for expanded clones.

TRBJ2-1 | TRBV15 | NA | NA | CATSRDRAGYNEQFF | TGTGCCACCAGCAGAGATCGGGCAGGATACAATGAGCAGTTCTTC
TRBJ2-1 | TRBV27 | TRBD2 | NA | CASRLEGRAGNEQFF | TGTGCCAGCAGATTAGAGGGGAGGGCCGGCAATGAGCAGTTCTTC
TRBJ1-3 | TRBV7-2 | TRBD1 | NA | CASTEGQFRNTIYF | TGTGCCAGCACCGAGGGACAGTTTAGAAACACCATATATTTT
TRBJ2-3 | TRBV28 | TRBD2 | NA | CASSSGGASDTQYF | TGTGCCAGCAGCAGCGGGGGGGCGTCGGATACGCAGTATTTT
TRBJ2-7 | TRBV6-5 | NA | NA | CASSRGEESEQYF | TGTGCCAGCAGCCGAGGGGAGGAGAGTGAGCAGTACTTC
TRBJ2-4 | TRBV5-8 | NA | NA | CASSWEGGSNIQYF | TGTGCCAGCAGCTGGGAGGGGGGCTCAAACATTCAGTACTTC
TRBJ1-2 | TRBV10-3 | TRBD1 | NA | CAISFDRGYGYTF | TGTGCCATCAGTTTCGACAGGGGCTATGGCTACACCTTC
TRBJ2-7 | TRBV12-5 | NA | NA | CASGLITDKRIDEQYF | TGTGCTAGTGGTTTGATAACGGACAAACGTATCGACGAGCAGTACTTC
TRBJ2-7 | TRBV6-4 | TRBD2 | NA | CASSDSGLAEGSYEQYF | TGTGCCAGCAGTGACTCTGGTCTAGCGGAAGGATCCTACGAGCAGTACTTC
TRBJ2-7 | TRBV6-1 | TRBD1 | NA | CASGWTGPYEQYF | TGTGCCAGCGGATGGACAGGGCCCTACGAGCAGTACTTC
TRBJ2-3 | TRBV4-1 | TRBD2 | NA | CASSQLGLAVTLDTQYF | TGCGCCAGCAGCCAACTCGGACTAGCGGTAACGCTAGATACGCAGTATTTT
TRBJ1-3 | TRBV5-1 | NA | NA | CASSLGGDPGSSYF | TGCGCCAGCAGCTTGGGTGGGGACCCAGGCTCTTCGTATTTT
TRBJ1-2 | TRBV20-1 | NA | NA | CSARGIRGYTF | TGCAGTGCTAGAGGGATCCGGGGCTACACCTTC
TRBJ1-5 | TRBV15 | NA | once | CATSRDFGGSDQPQHF | TGTGCCACCAGCAGAGATTTCGGAGGGAGTGATCAGCCCCAGCATTTT
TRBJ1-3 | TRBV28 | NA | NA | CASIEGRLGNTIYF | TGTGCCAGCATCGAGGGGAGACTTGGAAACACCATATATTTT
TRBJ1-5 | TRBV5-1 | NA | NA | CASSEEVGQPQHF | TGCGCCAGCAGCGAGGAGGTAGGTCAGCCCCAGCATTTT
TRBJ2-7 | TRBV6-6 | NA | NA | CASSYPPGPEQYF | TGTGCCAGCAGTTACCCCCCAGGTCCTGAGCAGTACTTC